Below, 20 T cell receptor beta chains from the same sample are listed, as sequenced in a study of monozygotic twins with inflammatory bowel disease. TCRdb re-called the 5' RACE reads and gives one entry per CDR3 protein, without DNA. The table lists approximately 400,000 distinct CDR3 sequences. The sequencing sample was made of blood. The source of these receptors is a human donor with ulcerative colitis or Crohn's disease, or a healthy co-twin of an affected twin (not recorded which).

This sequence joins TRBV5-4 and TRBJ2-7; checking the TCRdb D call of TRBD2 is not possible without DNA. Germline V gives CDR1 SGHNT, CDR2 YYREEE (reference sequence). This CDR3 contains 15 residues. The CDR3 reads CASSSGWTSAYEQYF.

This chain uses TRBV5-1 with TRBJ1-2; checking the TCRdb D call of TRBD1 is not possible without DNA. Germline loops: CDR1 SGHRS, CDR2 YFSETQ. The CDR3 is 18 residues long. This chain's CDR3 is CASSPTPIQGNSHYGYTF. The full variable domain, completed using reference TRBV5-1 and TRBJ1-2, is KAGVTQTPRYLIKTRGQQVTLSCSPISGHRSVSWYQQTPGQGLQFLFEYFSETQRNKGNFPGRFSGRQFSNSRSEMNVSTLELGDSALYLCASSPTPIQGNSHYGYTFGSGTRLTVV.

The J gene is TRBJ2-7, the V gene TRBV20-1. There are 11 residues in the CDR3. CDR1 and CDR2 from the germline V gene are DFQATT and SNEGSKA (reference sequence). The chain's CDR3 is CSARKGLEQYF.

This rearrangement joins TRBV5-1 to TRBJ2-5; with no DNA, the TCRdb D assignment of TRBD2 cannot be verified. Germline V gene lookup returns CDR1 SGHRS and CDR2 YFSETQ. The CDR3 has 15 amino acids. The CDR3 loop is CASNLAGGPQETQYF.

The chain links TRBV7-2 to TRBJ2-3; the TCRdb D gene call, TRBD2, has no DNA to confirm it. Germline assignment: CDR1 SGHTA and CDR2 FQGNSA. The CDR3 has 14 residues. Here the CDR3 reads CASSLAFRAPTQYF.

The chain carries TRBV7-3 and TRBJ2-7; the TRBD2 assignment by TCRdb is unverifiable without DNA. There are 16 residues in the CDR3. Germline CDR1 reads SGHTA; CDR2 reads FQGTGA. The CDR3 is CASSLTMAGGRSEQYF.

The chain links TRBV6-2 or TRBV6-3 to TRBJ2-7. This CDR3 contains 11 residues. The germline V gene encodes CDR1 MNHEY and CDR2 SVGEGT. Here the CDR3 reads CASTSSYEQYF.

The gene calls are TRBV24-1 and TRBJ2-1; TCRdb's D call of TRBD1 is untestable without DNA. This CDR3 region has 17 residues. Germline assignment: CDR1 KGHDR and CDR2 SFDVKD. The CDR3: CATSERTGKSSYNEQFF.

The chain combines TRBV24-1 with TRBJ1-5. In germline, CDR1 is KGHDR, CDR2 SFDVKD. This CDR3 has 14 amino acids. The CDR3 spells CATSDPGLGQPQHF.

The V gene is TRBV7-9, the J gene TRBJ2-2. Germline V gives CDR1 SEHNR, CDR2 FQNEAQ (reference sequence). This CDR3 comprises 12 residues. The CDR3 sequence is CASIPNTGELFF.

The chain employs TRBV5-5 and TRBJ1-5. This CDR3 is 15 amino acids long. Per germline, CDR1 SGHKS and CDR2 YYEKEE (reference sequence). The CDR3 spells CASSLGVGRGQPQHF.

This sequence joins TRBV5-1 and TRBJ1-6; absent DNA, TCRdb's TRBD1 call cannot be checked. Germline V gene lookup returns CDR1 SGHRS and CDR2 YFSETQ. CDR3 length equals 14 residues. Here the CDR3 reads CASTDTANNSPLHF.

V gene TRBV27 combines with J gene TRBJ2-5; TCRdb indicates TRBD1, and absent DNA this call remains unverified. CDR1 and CDR2 from the germline V gene are MNHEY and SMNVEV (reference sequence). This CDR3 has 12 residues. CDR3 region: CASSGLGGTQYF.

The chain combines TRBV7-2 with TRBJ2-2. The CDR3 is made up of 14 amino acids. Germline assignment: CDR1 SGHTA and CDR2 FQGNSA. The CDR3 loop is CASSLSRDTGELFF.

The gene calls are TRBV12-3 or TRBV12-4 and TRBJ2-5; TCRdb's D gene call, TRBD1, goes unchecked for lack of DNA. The CDR3 is made up of 18 amino acids. The CDR3: CASSLGTDFLDHQETQYF.

The chain recombines TRBV7-8 with TRBJ2-5. Germline values: CDR1 SGHVS, CDR2 FQNEAQ. The CDR3 runs 14 residues. The CDR3 here is CASSLGRLQETQYF.

The gene calls are TRBV20-1 and TRBJ2-3. The CDR3 spans 14 residues. The germline V gene has CDR1 DFQATT and CDR2 SNEGSKA (reference sequence). This CDR3 is CSADGISSTDTQYF.

This sequence joins TRBV4-2 and TRBJ2-5; TCRdb reports TRBD1, a call that lacks DNA to check it against. The CDR3 is 18 amino acids. CDR1 and CDR2 (germline): LGHNA, YNFKEQ. This CDR3 reads CASSQDLAGGPRQETQYF.

The chain couples TRBV6-1 to TRBJ1-6. This CDR3 is 15 amino acids long. Germline V gives CDR1 MNHNS, CDR2 SASEGT. CDR3 residues: CASSEGNHLNSPLHF.

This chain connects TRBV29-1 to TRBJ2-3; TCRdb selects TRBD2, and the lack of DNA leaves this call unchecked. Germline CDR1 and CDR2: SQVTM and ANQGSEA. The CDR3 covers 16 residues. The CDR3 protein is CSVSPAGGGGTDTQYF.